Below are 5 T cell receptor beta chains sequenced from a single sample in a study of T cell repertoires in cytomegalovirus infection. TCRdb ran MiXCR on the reads and lists one entry per CDR3 protein. The table has hundreds of thousands of distinct CDR3 sequences, 35% seen once. Sequencing input: PBMCs. The origin of the receptors is a human donor in good health (CMV status not recorded). Some clones in this sample may be carry-over from other donors' samples.

Concerning this clonotype itself: A single base separates this from a much larger clone, so it may be a read error. The conserved phenylalanine or tryptophan normally closing the CDR3 is absent here, so this likely arose from a read error. This chain links TRBV7-6 with TRBJ1-6; 8 bases agree with TRBD1. CDR1 is SGHVS and CDR2 is FNYEAQ in the germline V gene. Losses at the gene ends were 4 bases for V and 6 bases for J; bases not matched to a gene: 11. The CDR3 totals 17 residues. CDR3 sequence reads: CASSSGPDREINSPLHS. Here the CDR3 DNA reads TGTGCCAGCAGCTCGGGCCCGGACAGGGAAATTAATTCACCCCTCCACTCT.

This sequence joins TRBV11-2 and TRBJ2-3; D gene unclear. CDR1 is SGHAT, CDR2 FQNNGV, per germline. This CDR3 comprises 13 residues. V lost 2 bases to trimming and J lost 7 bases, with 10 bases between them. The DNA of the CDR3 is TGTGCCAGCAGCTTACTCGACGGTTATACGCAGTATTTT. Protein: CASSLLDGYTQYF. Full variable domain (rest looked up from reference TRBV11-2 and TRBJ2-3): EAGVAQSPRYKIIEKRQSVAFWCNPISGHATLYWYQQILGQGPKLLIQFQNNGVVDDSQLPKDRFSAERLKGVDSTLKIQPAKLEDSAVYLCASSLLDGYTQYFGPGTRLTVL.

The genes are TRBV12-3 or TRBV12-4 and TRBJ2-3; the D is unclear. The CDR3 contains 11 residues. The ends were cut back, 6 bases at V and 7 bases at J, with 8 bases in the middle. The CDR3 nucleotides read TGTGCCAGCAGCCCCGCCAATACGCAGTATTTT. Amino acid sequence: CASSPANTQYF.

This clonotype was counted a few times. This sequence joins TRBV20-1 and TRBJ1-1; no clear D. This CDR3 spans 13 amino acids. Between the trimmed V and J ends, which lost 3 bases and 9 bases, there was a span of 17 bases. Per the germline V gene, CDR1 is DFQATT and CDR2 is SNEGSKA (reference sequence). The CDR3 is CSASSSDGRKAFF. The CDR3 DNA sequence: TGCAGTGCTAGTTCGTCGGATGGGCGAAAAGCTTTCTTT.

The chain couples TRBV5-1 to TRBJ2-7; no firm D call. The germline V gene encodes CDR1 SGHRS and CDR2 YFSETQ. The CDR3 spans 14 residues. The V end lost 0 bases, the J end lost 5 bases, and 12 bases lay between the germline ends. In DNA form, the CDR3 reads TGCGCCAGCAGCTTGGGGCATGGTGTGGACGAGCAGTACTTC. It specifies CASSLGHGVDEQYF.